The 12 T cell receptor beta chains in this list originate from one sample, sequenced in a study of blood T cell repertoires in COVID-19. Libraries were prepared by immunoSEQ multiplex PCR; TCRdb keeps only in-frame clonotypes and omits some of them. The sample has around 200,000 clones; around 88% are singletons. The specimen was peripheral blood. Receptor source: a woman aged 50 to 60 with acute or convalescent COVID-19.

The chain links TRBV27 to TRBJ2-7, with a tentative D call TRBD2 (6 bases). The length of the CDR3 is 14 residues. The V and J ends lost 3 bases and 3 bases respectively, with 12 bases between them. Germline V gives CDR1 MNHEY, CDR2 SMNVEV (reference sequence). CDR3 region: CASSFASEGYEQYF. For the CDR3, the DNA is TGTGCCAGCAGTTTCGCTAGCGAGGGCTACGAGCAGTACTTC.

The J gene is TRBJ1-3, the V gene TRBV19, with 9 bases identical to TRBD1. The CDR3 spans 20 residues. The ends lost 3 bases at V and 4 bases at J; junction bases unmatched: 19. The germline gives CDR1 LNHDA, CDR2 SQIVND (reference sequence). The DNA of the CDR3 is TGTGCCAGTAGTATTCGAGTTGGGACAGGGATTTCATCGGGCGGAAACACCATATATTTT. This gives the protein CASSIRVGTGISSGGNTIYF.

About this clone itself: At one end, the junction sequence differs from germline, possibly due to a read error. The chain recombines TRBV7-2 with TRBJ2-1, with 7 positions matching TRBD2. The CDR3 consists of 15 residues. Germline V gene lookup returns CDR1 SGHTA and CDR2 FQGNSA. In DNA, the CDR3 is TGTGCCAGCAGCCTAGCGGAGAGCTCCTACAATGAGCAGTTCTTC. Encoded protein: CASSLAESSYNEQFF.

J is TRBJ2-1 and V is TRBV7-9; 8 bases align to TRBD2. The CDR3 has 14 amino acids. V shed 7 bases and J 1 base; nucleotides not matched to a gene: 3. Germline lookup yields CDR1 SEHNR and CDR2 FQNEAQ (reference sequence). Here the CDR3 reads CASTSGGSYNEQFF. DNA of the CDR3: TGTGCCAGCACATCGGGGGGGTCCTACAATGAGCAGTTCTTC.

V gene TRBV7-9 combines with J gene TRBJ2-1; D perhaps matches TRBD2 (5 bases). The CDR3 extends over 17 amino acids. The V end lost 3 bases, the J end lost 0 bases, and 15 bases lay between the germline ends. The germline V gene has CDR1 SEHNR and CDR2 FQNEAQ (reference sequence). CDR3 in amino acids: CASSFSIGLSSYNEQFF. In DNA form, the CDR3 reads TGTGCCAGCAGCTTTAGTATAGGACTGTCCTCCTACAATGAGCAGTTCTTC.

This chain links TRBV27 with TRBJ2-2; 10 nucleotides match TRBD2. The junction had 3 bases not matched to a gene; V was cut back by 2 bases and J by 3 bases. CDR3 length equals 16 residues. Germline V gene lookup returns CDR1 MNHEY and CDR2 SMNVEV (reference sequence). The DNA for the CDR3 is TGTGCCAGCAGTTTAAGCGGGAGGGCCGACACCGGGGAGCTGTTTTTT. Its protein is CASSLSGRADTGELFF.

J is TRBJ2-3 and V is TRBV12-3 or TRBV12-4; D unresolved. This CDR3 contains 12 residues. Trimming took 6 bases from V and 4 from J, leaving 8 bases between them. The CDR3 spells CASSFPSDTQYF. The CDR3, as DNA: TGTGCCAGCAGCTTCCCGTCAGATACGCAGTATTTT.

The chain is built from TRBV11-3 and TRBJ1-1; D unclear. This CDR3 spans 12 amino acids. V was clipped by 5 bases and J by 8 bases, with 12 bases between them. CDR1 is SGHNT, CDR2 YENEEA, per germline. This CDR3 is CASSHGSSEAFF. The CDR3 nucleotides are TGTGCCAGCAGCCACGGTAGTTCCGAAGCTTTCTTT.

The chain joins TRBV5-5 to TRBJ2-4, with TRBD1 identical over 10 bases. The germline gives CDR1 SGHKS, CDR2 YYEKEE (reference sequence). The CDR3 contains 15 residues. V lost 3 bases and J lost 8; bases outside the gene matches: 8. The CDR3 coding sequence is TGTGCCAGCAGCTGGGGCGCCGGGACAGGGGACATTCAGTACTTC. It translates to CASSWGAGTGDIQYF.

This chain links TRBV24-1 with TRBJ2-2, with 7 nucleotides matching TRBD1. The CDR3 consists of 14 residues. The V and J ends lost 6 bases and 5 bases, in that order; junction bases with no gene match: 5. Germline V gene lookup returns CDR1 KGHDR and CDR2 SFDVKD. CDR3 sequence: CATSTTGVTGELFF. In DNA form, the CDR3 reads TGTGCCACCAGTACAACAGGGGTTACCGGGGAGCTGTTTTTT.

V is TRBV2 and J is TRBJ1-6; no firm D call. The CDR3 has 11 residues. V lost 9 bases, J lost 5 bases, and 5 bases lay in between. Germline values: CDR1 SNHLY, CDR2 FYNNEI. In DNA, the CDR3 is TGTGCCAGTTCTAATAATTCACCCCTCCACTTT. It is translated as CASSNNSPLHF.

This chain joins TRBV28 and TRBJ1-5; TRBD1 matches at 10 bases. In germline, CDR1 is MDHEN, CDR2 SYDVKM. After removal of 5 bases from V and 6 bases from J, the junction contained 4 bases not matched to a gene. This CDR3 region has 14 residues. This CDR3 reads CASSGTGESQPQHF. The CDR3 DNA is TGTGCCAGCAGTGGGACAGGGGAAAGTCAGCCCCAGCATTTT.